The source of this T cell receptor beta chain is a study of shared clonotypes between healthy human individuals. Study-wide background: In total, the donors were a couple of women and a few men aged 18 to 49.

Trimming removed 6 bases from V and 6 bases from J; junction bases left unmatched: 1. CDR1 is MGHDK and CDR2 is SYGVNS in the germline V gene. This CDR3 region has 13 residues. Genomic DNA, for the unsorted samples, came from some 100 million PBMCs. The repertoire was sequenced with immunoSEQ multiplex PCR; TCRdb's copy has only in-frame clones and lacks some. The table has about 530,000 clones, about 80% seen once. This sequence was found in a woman between 40 and 50 years old in good health. Some clones in this sample may be carry-over from other donors' samples. V gene TRBV25-1 combines with J gene TRBJ1-6, with 8 positions matching TRBD1. Sequenced material: PBMCs. CDR3 nucleotide sequence: TGTGCCAGCAGGGACAGGGTTAATTCACCCCTCCACTTT. Amino acids: CASRDRVNSPLHF.